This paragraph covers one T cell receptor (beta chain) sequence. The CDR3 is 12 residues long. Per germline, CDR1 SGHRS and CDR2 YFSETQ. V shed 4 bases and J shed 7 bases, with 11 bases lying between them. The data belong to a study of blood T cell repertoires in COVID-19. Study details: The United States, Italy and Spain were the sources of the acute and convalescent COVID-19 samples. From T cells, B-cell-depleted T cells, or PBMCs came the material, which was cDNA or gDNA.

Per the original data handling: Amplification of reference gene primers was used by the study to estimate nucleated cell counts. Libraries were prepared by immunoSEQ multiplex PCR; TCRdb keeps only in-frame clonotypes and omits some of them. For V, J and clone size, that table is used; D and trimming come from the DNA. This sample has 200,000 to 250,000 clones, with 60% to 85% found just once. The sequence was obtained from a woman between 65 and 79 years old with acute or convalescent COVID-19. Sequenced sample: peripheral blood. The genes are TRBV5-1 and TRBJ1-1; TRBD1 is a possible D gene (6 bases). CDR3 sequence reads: CASSKDRIEAFF. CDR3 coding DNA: TGCGCCAGCAGCAAGGACAGAATTGAAGCTTTCTTT.